Below, one T cell receptor (beta chain) is given with its context. The sample comes from a study of OX40 agonist ivuxolimab in advanced cancers. Trimming stripped 0 bases from V and 1 base from J, with 15 bases between. Germline CDR1 reads SGHAT; CDR2 reads FQNNGV. The CDR3 sequence is 17 residues long. Profiling relied on immunoSEQ multiplex PCR, and the TCRdb table lists in-frame clones only, not all of them. The repertoire holds tens of thousands of clones, with approximately 90% as singletons. Sample: CD4+ or CD8+ T cells sorted from blood, taken in a trial of the OX40 agonist ivuxolimab. This clonotype was obtained from an adult with an advanced solid tumor such as melanoma, head and neck, liver or kidney cancer. The rearrangement links TRBV11-2 to TRBJ1-2; D is unresolved. As DNA, the CDR3 is TGTGCCAGCAGCTTAGAGCCCGGCCAGCCCTATAACTATGGCTACACCTTC. Translated, it gives CASSLEPGQPYNYGYTF.